The source of this T cell receptor beta chain is a study of T cells in Graves' hyperthyroidism and ophthalmopathy. Findings of the study overall: The model identified upcoming ophthalmopathy a median 6.5 months ahead of onset.

This clonotype was detected many times. The antigen is undetermined. Diagnoses were established using clinical symptoms, serum thyroxine and TRAb, thyroid ultrasound and orbital computed tomography. Out of around 10 ml of fresh peripheral blood came the PBMCs. V shed 5 bases and J shed 8 bases, with 22 bases lying between them. The CDR3 extends over 16 amino acids. Authors of the study amplified TCR beta CDR3 regions from RNA transcripts. The primer set for the first-round RT-PCR of the TCR CDR3 was HTBI. MiXCR, applied by TCRdb to the multiplex PCR reads, yields one record per CDR3 protein. The data show over 700,000 distinct CDR3 sequences, around 20% seen once.

This chain connects TRBV12-3 or TRBV12-4 to TRBJ2-1; D perhaps matches TRBD1 (5 bases). The sequenced material came from blood. The receptor's source is a woman aged 50 to 65 with Graves' hyperthyroidism that later progressed to Graves' ophthalmopathy. The CDR3 region has the DNA TGTGCCAGCAGTCGAAAGGGGTCTCAAGAGCATCATGAGCAGTTCTTC. This sequence encodes CASSRKGSQEHHEQFF.